This T cell receptor (beta chain) derives from a study of T cells in narcolepsy. Study findings and constraints: Autoreactive clonotypes reportedly recurred in blood of same and different patients, not controls.

Points on this clone: No antigen is known for it.

The protocol was immunoSEQ multiplex PCR, while the TCRdb copy is restricted to in-frame clones and leaves out a portion. This table holds over 350 clones, roughly 24% found once. The CDR3 is 15 residues long. From germline, CDR1 is SGHDT and CDR2 YYEEEE. V gave up 4 bases and J gave up 2 bases; unmatched junction bases: 2. This TCR was recovered from a human donor with narcolepsy. This chain joins TRBV5-6 and TRBJ2-5; TRBD2 agrees at 13 bases. The material sequenced was cultured CD4+ T cells from cerebrospinal fluid. CDR3: CASSVGLAGQETQYF. CDR3 bases: TGTGCCAGCAGCGTGGGACTAGCGGGACAAGAGACCCAGTACTTC.